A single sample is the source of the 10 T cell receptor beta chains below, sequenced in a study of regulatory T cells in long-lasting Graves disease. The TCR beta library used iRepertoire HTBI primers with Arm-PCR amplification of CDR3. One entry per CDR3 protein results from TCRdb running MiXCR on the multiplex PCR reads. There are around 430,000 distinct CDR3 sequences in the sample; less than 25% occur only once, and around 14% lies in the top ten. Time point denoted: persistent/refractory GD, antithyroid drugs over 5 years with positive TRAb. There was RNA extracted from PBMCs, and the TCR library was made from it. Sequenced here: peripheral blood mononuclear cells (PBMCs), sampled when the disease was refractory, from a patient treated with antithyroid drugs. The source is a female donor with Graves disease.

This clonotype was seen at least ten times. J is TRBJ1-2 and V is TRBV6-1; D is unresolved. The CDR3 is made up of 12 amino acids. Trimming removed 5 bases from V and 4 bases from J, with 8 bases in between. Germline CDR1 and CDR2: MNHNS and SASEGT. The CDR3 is CASSRQSYGYTF. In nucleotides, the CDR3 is TGTGCCAGCAGTAGACAAAGCTATGGCTACACCTTC.

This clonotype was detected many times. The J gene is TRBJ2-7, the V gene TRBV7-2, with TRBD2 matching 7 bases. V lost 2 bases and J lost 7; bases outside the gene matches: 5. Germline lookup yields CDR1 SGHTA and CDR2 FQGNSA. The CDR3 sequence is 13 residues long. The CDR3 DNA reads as TGTGCCAGCAGCTTAAGACGAGCGGGGGAGCAGTACTTC. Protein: CASSLRRAGEQYF.

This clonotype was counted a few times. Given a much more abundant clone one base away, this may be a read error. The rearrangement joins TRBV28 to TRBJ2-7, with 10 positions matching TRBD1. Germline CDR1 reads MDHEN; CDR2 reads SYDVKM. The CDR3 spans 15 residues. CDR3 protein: CASSSRQGALNEQHF. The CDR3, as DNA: TGTGCCAGCAGTTCCCGACAGGGGGCGCTCAACGAGCAGCACTTC.

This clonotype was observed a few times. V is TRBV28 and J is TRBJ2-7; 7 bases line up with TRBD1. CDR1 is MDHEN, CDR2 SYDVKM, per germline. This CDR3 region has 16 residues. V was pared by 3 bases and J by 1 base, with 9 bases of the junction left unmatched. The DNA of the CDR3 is TGTGCCAGCAGTTTCTCGACAGGGTTTAGTTCCTACGAGCAGTACTTC. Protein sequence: CASSFSTGFSSYEQYF.

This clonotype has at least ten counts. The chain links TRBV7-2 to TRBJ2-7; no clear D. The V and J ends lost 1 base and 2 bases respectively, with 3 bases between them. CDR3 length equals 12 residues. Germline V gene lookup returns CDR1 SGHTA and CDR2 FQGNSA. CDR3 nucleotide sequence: TGTGCCAGCAGCTTAGTTGCCTACGAGCAGTACTTC. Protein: CASSLVAYEQYF.

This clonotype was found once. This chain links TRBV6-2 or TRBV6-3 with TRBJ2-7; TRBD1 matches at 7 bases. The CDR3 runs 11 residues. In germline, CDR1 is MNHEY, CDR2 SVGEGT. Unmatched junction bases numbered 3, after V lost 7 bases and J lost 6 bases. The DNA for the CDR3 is TGTGCCAGCATCCGACAGGGCGAGCAGTACTTC. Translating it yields CASIRQGEQYF.

CDR3 bases: TGTGCCAGCAGTCTGGGGACAGGGGCGGACACTGAAGCTTTCTTT. Its protein product is CASSLGTGADTEAFF. The V and J genes are TRBV12-3 or TRBV12-4 and TRBJ1-1; 10 nucleotides agree with TRBD1. CDR3 size: 15 residues. J lost 3 bases, V lost 5 bases, and 6 bases had no gene match.

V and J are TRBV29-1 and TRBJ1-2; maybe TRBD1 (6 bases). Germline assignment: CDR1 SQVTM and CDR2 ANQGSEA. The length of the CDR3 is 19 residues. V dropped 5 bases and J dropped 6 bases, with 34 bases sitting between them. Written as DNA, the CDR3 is TGCAGCGTTACCTTAGGGGGAGGGGTGACCGGCGGGAGGAGAGATGGCTACACCTTC. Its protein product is CSVTLGGGVTGGRRDGYTF.

The CDR3 loop reads CASSFEVATEAFF. The CDR3 nucleotides are TGTGCCAGCAGCTTTGAGGTTGCCACTGAAGCTTTCTTT. The chain is built from TRBV7-3 and TRBJ1-1; no firm D call. This CDR3 spans 13 amino acids. The V gene's germline CDR1 is SGHTA and CDR2 FQGTGA. V lost 3 bases and J lost 4, with 9 bases in between.

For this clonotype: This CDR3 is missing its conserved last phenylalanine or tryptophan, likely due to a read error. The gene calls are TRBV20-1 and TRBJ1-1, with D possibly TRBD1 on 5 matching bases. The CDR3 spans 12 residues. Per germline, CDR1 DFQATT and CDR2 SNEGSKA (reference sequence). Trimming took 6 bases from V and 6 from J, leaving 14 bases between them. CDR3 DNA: TGCAGTGCCTCCGTCGGGGGGTCTGAAGCTTTCCTT. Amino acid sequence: CSASVGGSEAFL.